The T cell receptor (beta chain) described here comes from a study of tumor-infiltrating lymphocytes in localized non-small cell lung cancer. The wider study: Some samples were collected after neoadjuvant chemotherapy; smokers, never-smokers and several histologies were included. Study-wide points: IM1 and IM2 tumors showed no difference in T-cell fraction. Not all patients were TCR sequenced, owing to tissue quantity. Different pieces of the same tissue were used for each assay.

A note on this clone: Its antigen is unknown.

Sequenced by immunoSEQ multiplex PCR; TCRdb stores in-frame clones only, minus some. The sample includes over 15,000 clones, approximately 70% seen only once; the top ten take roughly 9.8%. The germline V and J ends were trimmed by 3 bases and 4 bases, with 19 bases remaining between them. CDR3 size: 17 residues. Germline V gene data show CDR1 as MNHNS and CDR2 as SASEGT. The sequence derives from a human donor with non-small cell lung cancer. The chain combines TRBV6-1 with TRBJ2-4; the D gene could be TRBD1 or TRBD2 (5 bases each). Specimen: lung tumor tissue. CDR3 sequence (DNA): TGTGCCAGCAGTGATCGACGGGACCCCGAAGCTAAAAACATTCAGTACTTC. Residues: CASSDRRDPEAKNIQYF.